This TCR beta chain stems from a study of T cells in Graves' hyperthyroidism and ophthalmopathy. Findings and limits, study-wide: Most clonotypes expanded in the thyroid (above 0.001) were also present in blood. With a median lead of around 6.7 months before onset, the model predicted ophthalmopathy. Researchers report that a 13 V-J model separated ophthalmopathy from stable hyperthyroidism.

Authors of the study amplified TCR beta CDR3 regions from RNA transcripts. With the HTBI primer set, the TCR CDR3 went through a first round of RT-PCR. TCRdb re-derived calls from the multiplex PCR reads in MiXCR, one entry per CDR3 protein. In the table there are about 660,000 distinct CDR3 sequences, 45% of which are singletons. This clonotype was observed at least ten times. Antigen: not known. V was trimmed by 0 bases and J by 4 bases, leaving 12 bases between them. The CDR3 sequence is 15 residues long. The V gene's germline CDR1 is LNHNV and CDR2 YYDKDF (reference sequence). A patient was excluded if there was uncontrolled infection, other autoimmune disease, pregnancy or lactation.

The sequence was obtained from an adult man with Graves' disease, either hyperthyroidism or ophthalmopathy (not recorded which). The material sequenced was peripheral blood or thyroid tissue (not recorded which). V is TRBV15 and J is TRBJ1-2; D gene uncertain. Here the CDR3 reads CATSRDLVETYGYTF. CDR3 coding DNA: TGTGCCACCAGCAGAGATTTAGTCGAGACCTATGGCTACACCTTC.